The TCR beta chain under discussion was sequenced for a study of blood T cell repertoires in COVID-19. Study context: Samples came from the United States, Italy and Spain, spanning acute and convalescent COVID-19. The analysed material was cDNA or gDNA that came from T cells, B-cell-depleted T cells, or PBMCs.

Recovery meant two consecutive negative NP/OP PCR tests, professional clearance, or resolved symptoms. Sequencing used immunoSEQ multiplex PCR; TCRdb keeps in-frame clones, though not all of them. The repertoire holds around 230,000 clones, roughly four fifths seen once, with about 9.3% in the top ten. V dropped 3 bases and J dropped 2 bases, with 8 bases sitting between them. In germline, CDR1 is SNHLY, CDR2 FYNNEI. The CDR3 has 14 amino acids. Sequenced input: PBMCs or T cells enriched from blood (not recorded which). This rearrangement joins TRBV2 to TRBJ1-5; D uncertain. This TCR was sampled from a man aged 40-49 years who had recovered from COVID-19. CDR3 DNA sequence: TGTGCCAGCAGTGACAGGCACGGCAATCAGCCCCAGCATTTT. It codes for CASSDRHGNQPQHF.